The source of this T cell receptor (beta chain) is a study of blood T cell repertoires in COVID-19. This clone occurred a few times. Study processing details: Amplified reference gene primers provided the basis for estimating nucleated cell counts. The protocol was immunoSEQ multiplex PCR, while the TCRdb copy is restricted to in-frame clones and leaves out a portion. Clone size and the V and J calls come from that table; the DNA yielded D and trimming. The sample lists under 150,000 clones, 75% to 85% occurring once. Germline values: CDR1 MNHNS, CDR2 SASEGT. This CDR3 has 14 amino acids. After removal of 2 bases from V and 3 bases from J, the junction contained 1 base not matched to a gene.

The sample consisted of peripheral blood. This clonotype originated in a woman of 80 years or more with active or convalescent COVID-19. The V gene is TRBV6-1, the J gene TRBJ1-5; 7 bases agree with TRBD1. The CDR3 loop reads CASSEQGDNQPQHF. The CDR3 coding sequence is TGTGCCAGCAGTGAACAGGGGGACAATCAGCCCCAGCATTTT.